This T cell receptor (beta chain) was found in a study of T cell responses to AZD1222 COVID-19 vaccine. Study in general: Second-dose groups at about 4 or about 12 weeks were pooled. Study findings and constraints: Spike was spanned by vaccine-associated CD4 TCRs, which were dominant at 160-218 and 743-854.

Sequencing was performed with immunoSEQ multiplex PCR; in TCRdb, only in-frame clones are kept and a portion is missing. The sample consists of some 150,000 clones, 85% to 95% of them appearing once. As regards this clone: Its specificity is unknown.

The germline V gene encodes CDR1 SGHNT and CDR2 YENEEA. The germline V and J ends were trimmed by 0 bases and 4 bases, with 15 bases remaining between them. This CDR3 comprises 16 residues. The chain combines TRBV11-3 with TRBJ1-2; D ambiguous. The sample consisted of peripheral blood, taken on day 0 of AZD1222 vaccination. The source of this sequence is an adult in good health. The CDR3 here is CASSLDPKDASYGYTF. CDR3 bases: TGTGCCAGCAGCTTAGATCCGAAGGACGCGAGCTATGGCTACACCTTC. The whole variable domain, filled in from reference TRBV11-3 and TRBJ1-2, reads EAGVVQSPRYKIIEKKQPVAFWCNPISGHNTLYWYLQNLGQGPELLIRYENEEAVDDSQLPKDRFSAERLKGVDSTLKIQPAELGDSAVYLCASSLDPKDASYGYTFGSGTRLTVV.